Each of the 5 T cell receptor beta chains below was sequenced from the same sample in a study of cytomegalovirus exposure and HLA in healthy donors. Primers included in the PCR were 60 Vbeta and 13 Jbeta primers. Sequencing used immunoSEQ multiplex PCR; TCRdb keeps in-frame clones, though not all of them. This table holds about 130,000 clones, 80% found once. The specimen was PBMCs. These receptors were obtained from a female donor in good health and CMV-seronegative.

The chain uses TRBV2 and TRBJ2-5; the D is unclear. V lost 4 bases and J 0 bases, leaving 9 bases between the germline ends. The CDR3 runs 14 residues. Germline lookup yields CDR1 SNHLY and CDR2 FYNNEI. The CDR3 DNA reads TGTGCCAGCAGTGGTTGGCGGAACCAAGAGACCCAGTACTTC. Protein sequence: CASSGWRNQETQYF.

The V gene is TRBV9, the J gene TRBJ1-2; D is possibly TRBD1 (5 bases). This CDR3 is 15 amino acids long. Germline V gene sequence: CDR1 SGDLS, CDR2 YYNGEE. The V and J ends lost 4 bases and 8 bases respectively, with 21 bases between them. DNA for the CDR3: TGTGCCAGCAGCCCATCCTACAGGTGGGCTTGGGGCTACACCTTC. It translates to CASSPSYRWAWGYTF.

This chain connects TRBV18 to TRBJ2-1; possibly TRBD2 for D (5 bases). This CDR3 contains 15 residues. The germline V gene has CDR1 KGHSH and CDR2 LQKENI. Trimming shortened V by 6 bases and J by 8 bases, and 20 bases separated the two germline ends. CDR3 in DNA: TGTGCCAGCTCTCTAATACGGGGAGACTTTGATGAGCAGTTCTTC. Amino acids: CASSLIRGDFDEQFF.

The rearrangement joins TRBV5-5 to TRBJ1-6; 7 nucleotides align to TRBD1. Unmatched junction bases numbered 1, after V lost 0 bases and J lost 7 bases. The CDR3 sequence is 14 residues long. Germline assignment: CDR1 SGHKS and CDR2 YYEKEE (reference sequence). CDR3 amino acids: CASSLVQGNSPLHF. CDR3 sequence (DNA): TGTGCCAGCAGCTTGGTACAGGGGAATTCACCCCTCCACTTT.

This clone was detected once. The chain links TRBV15 to TRBJ2-3, with D hard to call. V was shortened by 1 base and J by 1 base, with 9 bases between the two germline ends. The germline CDR1 and CDR2 sequences are LNHNV and YYDKDF (reference sequence). The CDR3 loop spans 15 amino acids. Here the CDR3 reads CATSRALSGTDTQYF. CDR3 coding DNA: TGTGCCACCAGCAGAGCTCTATCCGGCACAGATACGCAGTATTTT.